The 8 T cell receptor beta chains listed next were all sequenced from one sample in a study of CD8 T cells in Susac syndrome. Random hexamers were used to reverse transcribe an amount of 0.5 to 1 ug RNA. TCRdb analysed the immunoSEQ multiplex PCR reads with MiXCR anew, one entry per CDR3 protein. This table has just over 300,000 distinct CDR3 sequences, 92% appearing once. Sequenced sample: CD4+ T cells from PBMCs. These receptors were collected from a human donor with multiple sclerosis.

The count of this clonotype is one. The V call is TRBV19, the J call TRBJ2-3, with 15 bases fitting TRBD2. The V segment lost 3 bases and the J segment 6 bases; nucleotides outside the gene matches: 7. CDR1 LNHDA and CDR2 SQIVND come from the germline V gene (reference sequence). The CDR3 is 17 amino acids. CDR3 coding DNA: TGTGCCAGTAGTATGAGTACGGGACTAGCGGGAGGTGATACGCAGTATTTT. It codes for CASSMSTGLAGGDTQYF.

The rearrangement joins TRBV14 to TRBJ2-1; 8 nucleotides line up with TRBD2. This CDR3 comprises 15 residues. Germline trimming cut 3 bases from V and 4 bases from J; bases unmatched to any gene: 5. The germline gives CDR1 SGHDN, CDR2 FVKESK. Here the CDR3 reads CASSHRLATYNEQFF. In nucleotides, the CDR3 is TGTGCCAGCAGCCATCGACTAGCGACGTACAATGAGCAGTTCTTC.

The CDR3 sequence is CAWTQQGDEKLFF. CDR3 DNA sequence: TGTGCCTGGACTCAACAGGGAGATGAAAAACTGTTTTTT. The chain carries TRBV30 and TRBJ1-4, with D perhaps matching TRBD1 (6 bases). From germline, CDR1 is GTSNPN and CDR2 SVGIG (reference sequence). The CDR3 length is 13 residues. V was pared by 4 bases and J by 6 bases, with 12 bases between.

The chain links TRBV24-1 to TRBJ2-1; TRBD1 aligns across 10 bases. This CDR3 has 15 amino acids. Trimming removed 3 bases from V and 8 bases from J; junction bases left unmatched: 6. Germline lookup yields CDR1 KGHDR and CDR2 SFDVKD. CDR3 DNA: TGTGCCACCAGTGATGACAGGGGGCGCCGGGATGAGCAGTTCTTC. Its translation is CATSDDRGRRDEQFF.

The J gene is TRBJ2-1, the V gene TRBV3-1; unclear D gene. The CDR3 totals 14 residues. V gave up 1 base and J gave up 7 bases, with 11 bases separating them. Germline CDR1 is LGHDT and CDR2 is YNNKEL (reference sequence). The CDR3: CASSQGLLRNEQFF. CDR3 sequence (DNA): TGTGCCAGCAGCCAAGGCCTCCTTCGAAATGAGCAGTTCTTC.

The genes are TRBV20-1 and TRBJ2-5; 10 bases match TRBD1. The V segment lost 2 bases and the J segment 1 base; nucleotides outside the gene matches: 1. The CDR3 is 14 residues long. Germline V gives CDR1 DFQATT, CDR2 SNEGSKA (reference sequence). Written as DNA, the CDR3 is TGCAGTGCTAGATGGACAGGGGGCCAAGAGACCCAGTACTTC. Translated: CSARWTGGQETQYF.

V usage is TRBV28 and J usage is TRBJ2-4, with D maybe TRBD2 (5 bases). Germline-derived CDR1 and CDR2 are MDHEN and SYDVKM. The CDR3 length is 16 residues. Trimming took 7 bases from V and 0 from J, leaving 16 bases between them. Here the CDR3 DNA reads TGTGCCAGCACCCTAGGAGGATCCATAGCCAAAAACATTCAGTACTTC. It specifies CASTLGGSIAKNIQYF.

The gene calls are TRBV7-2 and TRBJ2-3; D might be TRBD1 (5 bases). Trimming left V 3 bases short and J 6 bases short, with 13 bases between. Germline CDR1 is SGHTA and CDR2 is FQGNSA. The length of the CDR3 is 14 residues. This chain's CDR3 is CASSLMQGGDTQYF. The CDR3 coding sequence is TGTGCCAGCAGCTTGATGCAGGGTGGGGATACGCAGTATTTT. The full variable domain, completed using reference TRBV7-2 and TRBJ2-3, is GAGVSQSPSNKVTEKGKDVELRCDPISGHTALYWYRQSLGQGLEFLIYFQGNSAPDKSGLPSDRFSAERTGGSVSTLTIQRTQQEDSAVYLCASSLMQGGDTQYFGPGTRLTVL.